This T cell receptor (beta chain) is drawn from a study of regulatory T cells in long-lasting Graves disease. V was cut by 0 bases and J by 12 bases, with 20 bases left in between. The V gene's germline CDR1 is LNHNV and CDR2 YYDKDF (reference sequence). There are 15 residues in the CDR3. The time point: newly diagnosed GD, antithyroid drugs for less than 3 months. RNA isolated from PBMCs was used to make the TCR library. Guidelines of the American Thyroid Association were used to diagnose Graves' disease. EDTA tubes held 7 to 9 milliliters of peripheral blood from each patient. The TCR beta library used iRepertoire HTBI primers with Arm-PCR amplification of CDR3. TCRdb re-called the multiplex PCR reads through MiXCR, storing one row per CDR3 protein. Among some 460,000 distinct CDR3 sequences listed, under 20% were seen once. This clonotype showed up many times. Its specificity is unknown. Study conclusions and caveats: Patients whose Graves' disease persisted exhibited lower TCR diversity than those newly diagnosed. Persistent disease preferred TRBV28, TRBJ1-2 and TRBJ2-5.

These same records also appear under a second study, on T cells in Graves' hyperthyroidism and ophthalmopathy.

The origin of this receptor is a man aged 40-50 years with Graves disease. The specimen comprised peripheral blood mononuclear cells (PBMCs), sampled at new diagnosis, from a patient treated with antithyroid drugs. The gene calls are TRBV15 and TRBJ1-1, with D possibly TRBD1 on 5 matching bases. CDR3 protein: CATSREGERKRKTFF. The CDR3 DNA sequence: TGTGCCACCAGCAGAGAGGGGGAAAGGAAACGGAAAACTTTCTTT. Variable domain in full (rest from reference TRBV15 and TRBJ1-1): DAMVIQNPRYQVTQFGKPVTLSCSQTLNHNVMYWYQQKSSQAPKLLFHYYDKDFNNEADTPDNFQSRRPNTSFCFLDIRSPGLGDTAMYLCATSREGERKRKTFFGQGTRLTVV.